Described below is a single T cell receptor (beta chain) sequence and its context. This clonotype was recorded at least ten times. Its antigen has not been determined. Base quality data are lacking; no much larger clone is found one base away. CDR1 SGHTA and CDR2 FQGNSA are derived from the germline V gene. The V end loses 6 bases and the J end loses 4 bases, and a stretch of 15 bases separates them. From its cysteine to its phenylalanine, the CDR3 spans 14 amino acids. Of the read, only the CDR3 DNA is kept; its 42 bases are in frame from base 1. Sequenced on an Illumina HiSeq 2500. Superscript III and a set of TRAV- and TRBV-specific primers were used to synthesize first-strand cDNA, so that both TCRalpha and TCRbeta chains were covered. TCRs were amplified with Phusion for approximately 20 PCR cycles using a constant-region primer together with the adapter attached to the V primers. Amplification of the isolated mRNA was done with the MessageAmp II aRNA Amplification Kit, which involved a roughly 16-hour in vitro transcription at 37 degrees C. The Dynabeads mRNA DIRECT Purification Kit was used to isolate mRNA for TCR sequencing. A second roughly 25-cycle Phusion PCR added indexed Illumina adapters, and products were purified with AMPure XP beads. The study's own analysis went as follows. Using custom Perl scripts, TCR sequences that encoded the same protein were pooled, out-of-frame sequences were dropped, and the abundance of each clonotype was calculated. Any TCR sequence backed by just one read was left out of the analysis. Repertoire metrics included Shannon entropy, Gini index, clonality, richness, and frequency of TCRs shared between repertoires. TCRdb reworked the public reads: Q25 trimming with fastp, MiXCR clone assembly, productive beta chains retained. Rows matching on CDR3 protein sequence are summarized as one entry with the most common DNA and genes. The V and J calls were not made by the authors but by TCRdb's processing. In all, the sample holds around 58,000 distinct CDR3 sequences, and approximately 22% of those were seen once. Of the sample, approximately 6.7% falls within the top ten clones.

The time point label corresponds to: after trial treatment. Read against the paper, the sample's treatment or condition label means: LDRT plus nivolumab, ipilimumab, low-dose cyclophosphamide and aspirin (RACIN trial). Donors were enrolled in RACIN, a single-arm phase I dose-escalation trial combining nivolumab, ipilimumab, aspirin, low-dose cyclophosphamide and low-dose radiotherapy. Eligible patients had advanced, TIL-negative solid tumors. The data were obtained in a study of low-dose radiotherapy and immunotherapy resistance in tumors (dated by TCRdb to between 2021 and 2024). Looking at the study overall: In Cohort 1, each fraction delivered 0.5 Gy every 2 weeks, and the prescribed total PTV dose was 6.5 Gy. Cyclophosphamide 200 mg/m2 was given intravenously every two weeks, one day before each radiation and immunotherapy administration. The trial did not randomize participants into treatment groups. Nivolumab was administered intravenously as a 240 mg flat dose every two weeks, and ipilimumab was administered intravenously at 1 mg/kg every six weeks. Eight patients were included in the translational analysis: three from the first dose cohort and the first five from the second dose cohort. Cohort 2 received 1 Gy per fraction every two weeks, with a total of 13 Gy over 26 weeks. Aspirin 300 mg was taken orally once daily by patients for four cycles, starting on cycle 1 day 1.

Sequencing was performed on PBMCs, taken after low-dose radiotherapy plus immunotherapy. This clonotype was obtained from a male donor with prostate cancer. This receptor chain uses TRBV7-2 and TRBJ2-5, with TRBD1 perhaps the D gene, on 5 matching bases. The DNA sequence is TGTGCCAGCAGATCCACAGGCCCTTTAGAGACCCAGTACTTC. Its protein reads: CASRSTGPLETQYF.